This T cell receptor beta chain was identified during a study of T cells in Graves' hyperthyroidism and ophthalmopathy. The V gene end was trimmed by 5 bases and the J gene end by 11 bases; junction bases not matched to a gene: 8. Germline V gene lookup returns CDR1 DFQATT and CDR2 SNEGSKA (reference sequence). The CDR3 is made up of 12 amino acids. Remarks on this clonotype: Its target is not known.

Regions amplified from RNA transcripts were the TCR beta CDR3 regions. Researchers ran a first-round RT-PCR on the TCR CDR3 using the HTBI primer set. In TCRdb, the multiplex PCR reads were re-called with MiXCR into one record per CDR3 protein. The data contain more than 550,000 distinct CDR3 sequences, roughly 45% of them singletons. Notes on the study in general: Most expanded thyroid clonotypes above 0.001 also appeared in blood.

This sequence joins TRBV20-1 and TRBJ1-1, with 10 bases that match TRBD1. The TCR was taken from an adult man with Graves' disease, either hyperthyroidism or ophthalmopathy (not recorded which). The source material was peripheral blood or thyroid tissue (not recorded which). CDR3 loop: CSAQDRGRGAFF. The DNA of the CDR3 is TGCAGTGCTCAAGACAGGGGGCGAGGGGCTTTCTTT.